The clone carrying this TCR beta chain was counted at least ten times. The antigen is not known. TCRdb's copy holds only in-frame clones and misses some; the assay was immunoSEQ multiplex PCR. The sample is made up of some 11,000 clones, none counted only once. The source of the sample is a study of T cells after posttransplantation cyclophosphamide. Study-level results: Later post-transplant blood repertoires were often dominated by donor CD8+ memory clones. Recipient CMV seropositivity and CMV reactivation strongly tracked TRB clonality. TRB overlap between skin or GI tissue T cells and blood was limited.

The CDR3 is 14 amino acids. The V and J ends lost 9 bases and 6 bases, in that order; junction bases with no gene match: 5. Germline CDR1 and CDR2: MDHEN and SYDVKM. Cyclophosphamide on days +3 and +4 followed busulfan-fludarabine conditioning and a marrow graft. The chain couples TRBV28 to TRBJ2-2; 12 bases line up with TRBD2. The receptor's source is a female patient aged 40-50 years who received an allogeneic stem cell transplant from a related donor, was CMV-positive, and had no GVHD. Certain T cells may be donor cells from the graft. Sequencing was performed on PBMCs, taken after allogeneic stem cell transplant with posttransplant cyclophosphamide. The CDR3 loop reads CASTTSGRSGELFF. Written as DNA, the CDR3 is TGTGCCAGTACAACTAGCGGGAGGTCCGGGGAGCTGTTTTTT.